This TCR beta chain was sequenced in a study of shared clonotypes between healthy human individuals. Study-level points and caveats: Compared with clonotypes that all four donors shared, non-shared clonotypes had lower generation probabilities.

As regards this clone: Its cognate antigen is unknown.

V shed 0 bases and J shed 5 bases, with 8 bases lying between them. This CDR3 has 14 residues. Germline V gives CDR1 LGHNA, CDR2 YNFKEQ. Genomic DNA from each subset was divided evenly over several immunoSEQ plates. Method: immunoSEQ multiplex PCR; TCRdb's copy keeps in-frame clones and lacks some. This sample has 2 million to 3 million clones, with 80% to 95% found just once. The sample was naive CD4+ T cells from PBMCs. Subset specified: CD45RA+ positively selected. The TCR sequence derives from a man in his late teens or twenties in good health. Some clones in this sample may be carry-over from other donors' samples. The chain has TRBV4-2 and TRBJ1-5; D unresolved. CDR3 sequence (DNA): TGTGCCAGCAGCCAAGATGGCAGAGATCAGCCCCAGCATTTT. This gives the protein CASSQDGRDQPQHF.